The present entry profiles one T cell receptor (beta chain) with its context. Its cognate antigen is unknown. The sample comes from a study of T cell responses to AZD1222 COVID-19 vaccine. General study findings and limits: Of spike-specific TCRs, nearly half reportedly target regions left unmutated in variants. AZD1222 recipients seropositive at baseline numbered only six or seven. None of the repertoires were sampled until the peak T cell response had passed.

V shed 4 bases, J shed 5 bases, and the junction held 6 bases outside the gene matches. Germline CDR1 SGHRS, CDR2 YFSETQ. The CDR3 has 15 amino acids. TCRdb keeps only in-frame clones here, not all; method: immunoSEQ multiplex PCR. The sample shows roughly 77,000 clones, just over 90% of them seen only once. The chain joins TRBV5-1 to TRBJ1-6; TRBD1 aligns across 7 bases. The TCR was taken from an adult in good health. Here the sequenced sample was peripheral blood, taken on day 0 of MenACWY control vaccination. The CDR3 loop reads CASSVRGGDNSPLHF. In DNA, the CDR3 is TGCGCCAGCAGCGTTAGAGGGGGCGATAATTCACCCCTCCACTTT. Filled out from reference TRBV5-1 and TRBJ1-6, the complete variable domain reads KAGVTQTPRYLIKTRGQQVTLSCSPISGHRSVSWYQQTPGQGLQFLFEYFSETQRNKGNFPGRFSGRQFSNSRSEMNVSTLELGDSALYLCASSVRGGDNSPLHFGNGTRLTVT.